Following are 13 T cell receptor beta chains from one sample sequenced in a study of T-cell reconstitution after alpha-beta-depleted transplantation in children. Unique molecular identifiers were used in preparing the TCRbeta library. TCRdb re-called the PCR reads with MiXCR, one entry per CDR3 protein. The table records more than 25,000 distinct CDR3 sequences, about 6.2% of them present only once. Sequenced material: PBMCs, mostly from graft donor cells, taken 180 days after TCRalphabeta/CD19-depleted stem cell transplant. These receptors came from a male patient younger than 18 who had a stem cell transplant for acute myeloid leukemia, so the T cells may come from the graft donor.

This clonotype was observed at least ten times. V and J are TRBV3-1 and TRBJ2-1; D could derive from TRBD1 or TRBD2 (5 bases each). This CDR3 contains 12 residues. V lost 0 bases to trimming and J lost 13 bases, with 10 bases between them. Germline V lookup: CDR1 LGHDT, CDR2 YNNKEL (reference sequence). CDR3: CASSQDWGTQFF. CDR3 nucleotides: TGTGCCAGCAGCCAAGATTGGGGGACCCAGTTCTTC.

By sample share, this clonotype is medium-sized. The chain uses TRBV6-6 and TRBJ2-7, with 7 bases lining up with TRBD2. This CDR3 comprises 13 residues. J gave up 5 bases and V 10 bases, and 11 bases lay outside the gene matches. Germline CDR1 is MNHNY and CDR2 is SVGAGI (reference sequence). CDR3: CATKRGVEHEQYF. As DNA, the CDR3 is TGTGCCACCAAACGGGGGGTTGAGCACGAGCAGTACTTC.

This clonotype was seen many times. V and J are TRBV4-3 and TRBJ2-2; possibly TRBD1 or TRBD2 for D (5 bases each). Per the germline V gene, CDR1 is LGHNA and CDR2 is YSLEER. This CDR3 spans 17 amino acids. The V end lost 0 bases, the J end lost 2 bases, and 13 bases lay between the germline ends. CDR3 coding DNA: TGCGCCAGCAGCCAAGATCGGGGCGGAGCAAACACCGGGGAGCTGTTTTTT. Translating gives CASSQDRGGANTGELFF.

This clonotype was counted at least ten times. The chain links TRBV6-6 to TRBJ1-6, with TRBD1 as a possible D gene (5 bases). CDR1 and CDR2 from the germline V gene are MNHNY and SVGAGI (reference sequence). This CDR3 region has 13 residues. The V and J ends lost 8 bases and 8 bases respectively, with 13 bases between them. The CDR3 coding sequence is TGTGCCAGCTCGGATCAGGGCTATTCACCCCTCCACTTT. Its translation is CASSDQGYSPLHF.

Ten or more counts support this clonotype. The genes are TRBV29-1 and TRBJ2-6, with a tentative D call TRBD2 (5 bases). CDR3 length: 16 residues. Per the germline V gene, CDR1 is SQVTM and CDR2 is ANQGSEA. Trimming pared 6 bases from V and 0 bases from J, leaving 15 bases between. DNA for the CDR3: TGCAGCGTCATGTGGCTAGGGAGCTCTGGGGCCAACGTCCTGACTTTC. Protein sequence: CSVMWLGSSGANVLTF.

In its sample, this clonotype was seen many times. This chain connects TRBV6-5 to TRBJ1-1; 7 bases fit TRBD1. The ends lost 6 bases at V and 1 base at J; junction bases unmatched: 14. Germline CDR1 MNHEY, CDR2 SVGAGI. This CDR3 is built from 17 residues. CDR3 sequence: CASRSPGQSGENTEAFF. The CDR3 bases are TGTGCCAGCAGGAGCCCGGGACAGAGTGGAGAGAACACTGAAGCTTTCTTT.

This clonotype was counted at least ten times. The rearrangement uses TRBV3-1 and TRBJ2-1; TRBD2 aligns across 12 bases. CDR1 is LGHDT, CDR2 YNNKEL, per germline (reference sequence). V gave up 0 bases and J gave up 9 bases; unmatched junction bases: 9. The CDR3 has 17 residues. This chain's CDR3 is CASSQDHLAGGPREQFF. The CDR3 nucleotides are TGTGCCAGCAGCCAAGATCATCTAGCGGGGGGGCCTCGTGAGCAGTTCTTC.

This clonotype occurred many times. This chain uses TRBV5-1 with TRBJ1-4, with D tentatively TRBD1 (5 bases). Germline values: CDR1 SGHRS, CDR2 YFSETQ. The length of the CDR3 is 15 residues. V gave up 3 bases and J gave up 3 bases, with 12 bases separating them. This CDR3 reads CASSSSGLANEKLFF. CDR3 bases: TGCGCCAGCAGCTCATCAGGGTTGGCTAATGAAAAACTGTTTTTT.

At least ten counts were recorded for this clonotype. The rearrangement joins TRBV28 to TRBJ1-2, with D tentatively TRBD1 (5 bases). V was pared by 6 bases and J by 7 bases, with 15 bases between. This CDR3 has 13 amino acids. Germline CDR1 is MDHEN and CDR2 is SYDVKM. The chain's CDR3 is CASRSPGLVGYTF. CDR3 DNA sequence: TGTGCCAGCAGATCTCCAGGGCTGGTTGGCTACACCTTC.

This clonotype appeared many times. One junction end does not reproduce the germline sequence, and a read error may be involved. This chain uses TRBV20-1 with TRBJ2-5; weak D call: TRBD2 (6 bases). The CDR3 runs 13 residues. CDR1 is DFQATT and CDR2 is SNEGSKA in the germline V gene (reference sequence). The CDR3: CSARGGLSGGTNF. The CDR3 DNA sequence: TGCAGTGCTAGAGGGGGCTTAAGCGGAGGGACCAACTTC.

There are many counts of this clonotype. CDR3 in amino acids: CASSQDGAGEQPQHF. CDR3 coding DNA: TGCGCCAGCAGCCAGGACGGAGCTGGAGAGCAGCCCCAGCATTTT. This rearrangement joins TRBV5-1 to TRBJ1-5; D gene ambiguous. V was clipped by 4 bases and J by 7 bases, with 18 bases between them. Germline lookup yields CDR1 SGHRS and CDR2 YFSETQ. The CDR3 extends over 15 amino acids.

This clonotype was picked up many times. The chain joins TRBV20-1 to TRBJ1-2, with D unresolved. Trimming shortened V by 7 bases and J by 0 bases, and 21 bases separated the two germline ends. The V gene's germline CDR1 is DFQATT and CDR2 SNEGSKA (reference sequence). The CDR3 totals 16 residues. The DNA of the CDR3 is TGCAGTGTTCCCAGAGTTGTGGCTGGAGCTAACTATGGCTACACCTTC. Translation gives CSVPRVVAGANYGYTF.

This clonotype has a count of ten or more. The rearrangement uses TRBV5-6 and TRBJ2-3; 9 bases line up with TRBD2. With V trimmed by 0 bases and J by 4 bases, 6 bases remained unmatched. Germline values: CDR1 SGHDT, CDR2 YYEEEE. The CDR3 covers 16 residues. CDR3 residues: CASSLGLAGLSDTQYF. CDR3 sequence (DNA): TGTGCCAGCAGCTTGGGTCTAGCGGGGTTATCAGATACGCAGTATTTT.